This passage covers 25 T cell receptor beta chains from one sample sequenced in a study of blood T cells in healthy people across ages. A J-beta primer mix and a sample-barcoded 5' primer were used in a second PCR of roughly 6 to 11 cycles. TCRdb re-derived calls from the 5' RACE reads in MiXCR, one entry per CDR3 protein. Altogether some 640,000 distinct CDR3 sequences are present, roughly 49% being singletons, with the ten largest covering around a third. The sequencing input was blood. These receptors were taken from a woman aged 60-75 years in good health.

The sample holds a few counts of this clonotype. The CDR3 DNA sequence: TGTGCCAGTACCGGACAGATGGAGACCCAGTACTTC. The encoded protein is CASTGQMETQYF. The V gene is TRBV28, the J gene TRBJ2-5, with D maybe TRBD1 (6 bases). CDR3 length: 12 residues. The V gene lost 9 bases and the J gene lost 5 bases, with 13 bases spanning the gap. Germline lookup yields CDR1 MDHEN and CDR2 SYDVKM.

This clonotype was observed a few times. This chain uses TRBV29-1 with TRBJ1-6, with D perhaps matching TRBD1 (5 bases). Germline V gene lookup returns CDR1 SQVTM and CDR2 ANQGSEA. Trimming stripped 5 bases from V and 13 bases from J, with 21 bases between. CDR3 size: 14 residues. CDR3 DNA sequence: TGCAGCGTTACACCCGGGACCGGCACCTTTCCCCTCCACTTT. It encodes CSVTPGTGTFPLHF. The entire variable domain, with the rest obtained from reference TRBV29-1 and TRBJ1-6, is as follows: SAVISQKPSRDICQRGTSLTIQCQVDSQVTMMFWYRQQPGQSLTLIATANQGSEATYESGFVIDKFPISRPNLTFSTLTVSNMSPEDSSIYLCSVTPGTGTFPLHFGNGTRLTVT.

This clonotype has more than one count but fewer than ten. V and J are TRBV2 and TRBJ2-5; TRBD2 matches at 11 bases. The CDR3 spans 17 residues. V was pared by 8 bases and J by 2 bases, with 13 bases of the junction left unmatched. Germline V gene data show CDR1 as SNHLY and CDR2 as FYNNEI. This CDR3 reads CASGTGTSGGLQETQYF. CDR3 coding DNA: TGTGCCAGCGGGACCGGGACTAGCGGTGGGTTACAAGAGACCCAGTACTTC.

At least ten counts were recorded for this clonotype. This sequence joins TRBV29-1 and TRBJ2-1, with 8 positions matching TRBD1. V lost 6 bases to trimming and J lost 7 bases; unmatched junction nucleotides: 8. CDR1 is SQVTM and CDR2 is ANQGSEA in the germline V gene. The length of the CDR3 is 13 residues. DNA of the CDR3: TGCAGCGTCTCGGACAGGGTCAAGAATGAGCAGTTCTTC. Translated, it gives CSVSDRVKNEQFF.

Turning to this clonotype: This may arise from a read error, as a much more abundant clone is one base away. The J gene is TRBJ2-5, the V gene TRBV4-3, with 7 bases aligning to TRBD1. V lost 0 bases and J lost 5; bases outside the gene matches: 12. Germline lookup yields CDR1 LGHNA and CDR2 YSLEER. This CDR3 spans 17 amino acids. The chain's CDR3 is CASSQEGQDSVGETQYF. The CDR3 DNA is TGCGCCAGCAGCCAAGAAGGACAGGATAGTGTTGGGGAGACCCAGTACTTC.

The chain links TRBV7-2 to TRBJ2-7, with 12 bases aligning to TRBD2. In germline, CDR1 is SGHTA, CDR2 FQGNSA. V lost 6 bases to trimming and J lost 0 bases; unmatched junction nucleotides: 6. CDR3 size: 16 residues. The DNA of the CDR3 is TGTGCCAGCAGGTCGACTAGCGGGAGCTACTCCTACGAGCAGTACTTC. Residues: CASRSTSGSYSYEQYF.

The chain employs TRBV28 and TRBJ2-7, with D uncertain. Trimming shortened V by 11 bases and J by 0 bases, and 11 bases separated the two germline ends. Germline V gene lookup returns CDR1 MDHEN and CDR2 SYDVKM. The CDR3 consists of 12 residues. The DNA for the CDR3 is TGTGCCCGCTCTAAGGGCTCCTACGAGCAGTACTTC. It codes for CARSKGSYEQYF.

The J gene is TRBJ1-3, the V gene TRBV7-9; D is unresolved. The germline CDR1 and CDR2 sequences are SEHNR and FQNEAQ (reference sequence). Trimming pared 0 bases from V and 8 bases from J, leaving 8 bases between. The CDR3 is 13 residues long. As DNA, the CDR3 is TGTGCCAGCAGCTTAGCGGGAAAGGACACCATATATTTT. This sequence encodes CASSLAGKDTIYF.

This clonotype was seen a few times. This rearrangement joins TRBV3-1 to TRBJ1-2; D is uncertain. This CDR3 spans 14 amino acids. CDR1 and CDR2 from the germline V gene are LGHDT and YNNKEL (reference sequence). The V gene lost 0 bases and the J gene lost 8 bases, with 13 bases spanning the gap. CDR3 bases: TGTGCCAGCAGCCAAGAGATGGAAGGGAAAGGCTACACCTTC. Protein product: CASSQEMEGKGYTF. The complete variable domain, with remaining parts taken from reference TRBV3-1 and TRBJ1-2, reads DTAVSQTPKYLVTQMGNDKSIKCEQNLGHDTMYWYKQDSKKFLKIMFSYNNKELIINETVPNRFSPKSPDKAHLNLHINSLELGDSAVYFCASSQEMEGKGYTFGSGTRLTVV.

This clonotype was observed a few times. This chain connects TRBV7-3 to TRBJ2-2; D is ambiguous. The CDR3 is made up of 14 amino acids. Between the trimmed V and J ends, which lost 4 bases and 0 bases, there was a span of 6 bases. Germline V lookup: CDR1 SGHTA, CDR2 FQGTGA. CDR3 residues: CASSSNANTGELFF. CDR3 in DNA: TGTGCCAGCAGCTCGAACGCGAACACCGGGGAGCTGTTTTTT. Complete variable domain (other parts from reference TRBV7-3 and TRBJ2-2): GAGVSQTPSNKVTEKGKYVELRCDPISGHTALYWYRQSLGQGPEFLIYFQGTGAADDSGLPNDRFFAVRPEGSVSTLKIQRTERGDSAVYLCASSSNANTGELFFGEGSRLTVL.

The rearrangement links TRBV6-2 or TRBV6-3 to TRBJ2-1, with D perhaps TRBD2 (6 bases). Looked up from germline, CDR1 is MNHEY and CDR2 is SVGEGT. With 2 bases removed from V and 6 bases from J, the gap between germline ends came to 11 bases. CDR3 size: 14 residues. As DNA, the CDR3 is TGTGCCAGCAGTTACGCACCTAGCGCCAATGAGCAGTTCTTC. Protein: CASSYAPSANEQFF.

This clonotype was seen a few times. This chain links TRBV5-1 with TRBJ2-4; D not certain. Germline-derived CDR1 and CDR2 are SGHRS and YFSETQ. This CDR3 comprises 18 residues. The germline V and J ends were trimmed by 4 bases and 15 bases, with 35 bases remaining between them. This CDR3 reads CASSPKEIQGPAQQEWYF. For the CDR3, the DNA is TGCGCCAGCAGCCCGAAGGAGATTCAAGGACCCGCTCAGCAGGAGTGGTACTTC.

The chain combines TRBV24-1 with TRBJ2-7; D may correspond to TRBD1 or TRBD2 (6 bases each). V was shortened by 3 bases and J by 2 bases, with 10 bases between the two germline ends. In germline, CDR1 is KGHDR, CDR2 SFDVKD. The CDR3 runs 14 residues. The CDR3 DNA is TGTGCCACCAGTGATGGAGGGGGGACCTACGAGCAGTACTTC. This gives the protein CATSDGGGTYEQYF.

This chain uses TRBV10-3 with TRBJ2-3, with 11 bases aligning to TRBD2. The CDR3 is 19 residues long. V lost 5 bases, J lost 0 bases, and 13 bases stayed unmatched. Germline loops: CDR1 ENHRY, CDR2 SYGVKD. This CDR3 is CAISSSRGTSGISTDTQYF. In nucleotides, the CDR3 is TGTGCCATCAGTTCCTCCCGGGGGACTAGCGGAATTAGCACAGATACGCAGTATTTT.

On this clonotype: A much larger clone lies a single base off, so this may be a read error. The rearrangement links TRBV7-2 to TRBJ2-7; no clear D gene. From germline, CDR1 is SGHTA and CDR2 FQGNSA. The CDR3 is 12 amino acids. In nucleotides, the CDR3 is TGTGCCAGCAGCTGGAGCTCCTACGAGCAGTGCTTC. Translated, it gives CASSWSSYEQCF.

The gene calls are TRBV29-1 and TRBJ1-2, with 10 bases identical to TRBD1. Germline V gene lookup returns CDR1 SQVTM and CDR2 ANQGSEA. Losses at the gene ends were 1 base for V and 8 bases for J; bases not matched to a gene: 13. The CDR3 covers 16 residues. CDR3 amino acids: CSVEGRTGGESGGYTF. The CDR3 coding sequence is TGCAGCGTTGAAGGGCGGACAGGGGGAGAGAGTGGGGGCTACACCTTC. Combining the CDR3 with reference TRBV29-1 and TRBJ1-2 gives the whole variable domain SAVISQKPSRDICQRGTSLTIQCQVDSQVTMMFWYRQQPGQSLTLIATANQGSEATYESGFVIDKFPISRPNLTFSTLTVSNMSPEDSSIYLCSVEGRTGGESGGYTFGSGTRLTVV.

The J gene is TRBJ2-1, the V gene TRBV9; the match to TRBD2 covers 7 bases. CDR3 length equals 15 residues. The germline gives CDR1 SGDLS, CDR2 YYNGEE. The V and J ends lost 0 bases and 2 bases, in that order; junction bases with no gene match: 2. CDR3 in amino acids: CASSVGAGAYNEQFF. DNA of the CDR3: TGTGCCAGCAGCGTAGGGGCGGGAGCCTACAATGAGCAGTTCTTC.

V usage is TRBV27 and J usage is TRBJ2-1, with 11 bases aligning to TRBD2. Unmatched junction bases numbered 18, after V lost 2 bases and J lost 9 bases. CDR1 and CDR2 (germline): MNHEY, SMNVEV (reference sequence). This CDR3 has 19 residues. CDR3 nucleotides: TGTGCCAGCAGTTTAACGGGACTACTCGGGACTAGCGGAAATATTGAGCAGTTCTTC. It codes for CASSLTGLLGTSGNIEQFF.

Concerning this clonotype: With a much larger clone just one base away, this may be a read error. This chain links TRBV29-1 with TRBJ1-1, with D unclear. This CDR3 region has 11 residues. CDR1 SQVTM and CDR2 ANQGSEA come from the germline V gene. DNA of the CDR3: TGCAGTGCTAACCTGAACACTGGAGCTTTCTTT. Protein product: CSANLNTGAFF.

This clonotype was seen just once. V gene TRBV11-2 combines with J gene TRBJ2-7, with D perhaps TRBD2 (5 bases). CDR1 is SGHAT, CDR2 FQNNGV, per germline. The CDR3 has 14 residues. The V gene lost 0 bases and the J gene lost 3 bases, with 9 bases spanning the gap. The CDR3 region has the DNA TGTGCCAGCAGCTTAGATCTAGCTGGCTACGAGCAGTACTTC. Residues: CASSLDLAGYEQYF.

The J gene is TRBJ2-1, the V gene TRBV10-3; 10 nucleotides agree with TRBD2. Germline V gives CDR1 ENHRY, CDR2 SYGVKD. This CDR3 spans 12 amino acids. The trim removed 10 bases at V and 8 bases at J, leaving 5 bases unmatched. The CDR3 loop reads CATGTSVDEQFF. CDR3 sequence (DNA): TGTGCCACCGGGACTAGCGTCGATGAGCAGTTCTTC.

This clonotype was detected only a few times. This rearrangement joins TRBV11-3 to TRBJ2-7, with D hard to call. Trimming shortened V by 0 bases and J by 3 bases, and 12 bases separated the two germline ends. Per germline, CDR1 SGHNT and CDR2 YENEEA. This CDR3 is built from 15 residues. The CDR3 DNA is TGTGCCAGCAGCTTAGATAACGGCGGAGACTACGAGCAGTACTTC. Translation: CASSLDNGGDYEQYF.

CDR3 region: CASSLELAGGTYEQYF. The CDR3 region has the DNA TGTGCCAGCAGCTTAGAACTAGCGGGAGGGACCTACGAGCAGTACTTC. The chain carries TRBV7-2 and TRBJ2-7; 13 bases align to TRBD2. V lost 1 base, J lost 2 bases, and 2 bases stayed unmatched. The germline V gene encodes CDR1 SGHTA and CDR2 FQGNSA. The CDR3 runs 16 residues.

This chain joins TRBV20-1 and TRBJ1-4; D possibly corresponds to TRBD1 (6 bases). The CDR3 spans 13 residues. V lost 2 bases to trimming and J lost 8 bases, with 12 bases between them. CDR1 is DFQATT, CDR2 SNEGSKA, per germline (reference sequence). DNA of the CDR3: TGCAGTGCTAGATCGTACAGGGAGGAAAAACTGTTTTTT. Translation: CSARSYREEKLFF.

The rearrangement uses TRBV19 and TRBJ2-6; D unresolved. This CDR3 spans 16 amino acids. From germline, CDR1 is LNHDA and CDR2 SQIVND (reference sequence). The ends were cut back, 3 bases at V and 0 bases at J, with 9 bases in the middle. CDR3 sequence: CASSISQRSGANVLTF. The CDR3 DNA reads TGTGCCAGTAGTATTAGTCAGCGCTCTGGGGCCAACGTCCTGACTTTC.